A selection of T cell receptor beta chains follows, all from one sample in a study of blood T cell repertoires in COVID-19. Sequenced by immunoSEQ multiplex PCR; TCRdb stores in-frame clones only, minus some. The data contain 60,000 or so clones, more than 75% of them seen just once; the ten biggest clones take up around 1.5%. The source material was peripheral blood. The receptors shown here come from a human donor in a cohort sampled during active COVID-19. Both conserved end residues are part of each CDR3. A D gene is named only where the DNA matches it firmly.

>TRBJ2-7|TRBV28|TRBD2
CATSSGTYEQYF
TGTGCCACCTCTAGCGGGACCTACGAGCAGTACTTC
>TRBJ2-2|TRBV7-3|NA
CASSLWQTNTGELFF
TGTGCCAGCAGCTTATGGCAGACAAACACCGGGGAGCTGTTTTTT
>TRBJ2-1|TRBV10-3|TRBD2
CAISPTGTSGNEQFF
TGTGCCATCAGTCCAACCGGGACTAGTGGGAATGAGCAGTTCTTC
>TRBJ2-3|TRBV18|TRBD1
CASSTGTGLDTQYF
TGTGCCAGCTCAACCGGGACAGGGTTGGATACGCAGTATTTT
>TRBJ1-3|TRBV7-9|NA
CASSPRQPISGNTIYF
TGTGCCAGCAGCCCCCGACAGCCGATCTCTGGAAACACCATATATTTT
>TRBJ1-6|TRBV25-1|TRBD1
CASSQQGARNSPLHF
TGTGCCAGCAGTCAACAGGGGGCGCGAAATTCACCCCTCCACTTT
>TRBJ2-6|TRBV9|TRBD1
CASSVGLGTVTSGANVLTF
TGTGCCAGCAGCGTAGGATTAGGGACAGTCACCTCTGGGGCCAACGTCCTGACTTTC
>TRBJ2-1|TRBV28|NA
CASSLGLWSSYNEQFF
TGTGCCAGCAGTTTAGGCTTGTGGAGTTCCTACAATGAGCAGTTCTTC
>TRBJ2-7|TRBV28|NA
CASSRSVGYEQYF
TGTGCCAGCAGCCGAAGCGTGGGCTACGAGCAGTACTTC
>TRBJ2-5|TRBV6-5|TRBD2
CASSYPTSGKETQYF
TGTGCCAGCAGTTACCCAACTAGCGGGAAAGAGACCCAGTACTTC
>TRBJ2-5|TRBV28|TRBD1
CASSKYLGQSEETQYF
TGTGCCAGCAGCAAATATCTGGGACAGTCGGAAGAGACCCAGTACTTC
>TRBJ2-1|TRBV6-2/TRBV6-3|TRBD2
CASSYSSGSFDEQFF
TGTGCCAGCAGTTACTCTAGCGGGAGTTTCGATGAGCAGTTCTTC
>TRBJ2-1|TRBV6-2/TRBV6-3|TRBD2
CASSWGLNNEQFF
TGTGCCAGCAGTTGGGGACTAAACAATGAGCAGTTCTTC
>TRBJ2-1|TRBV6-2/TRBV6-3|NA
CASSYSETRNEQFF
TGTGCCAGCAGTTACTCTGAGACTCGCAATGAGCAGTTCTTC